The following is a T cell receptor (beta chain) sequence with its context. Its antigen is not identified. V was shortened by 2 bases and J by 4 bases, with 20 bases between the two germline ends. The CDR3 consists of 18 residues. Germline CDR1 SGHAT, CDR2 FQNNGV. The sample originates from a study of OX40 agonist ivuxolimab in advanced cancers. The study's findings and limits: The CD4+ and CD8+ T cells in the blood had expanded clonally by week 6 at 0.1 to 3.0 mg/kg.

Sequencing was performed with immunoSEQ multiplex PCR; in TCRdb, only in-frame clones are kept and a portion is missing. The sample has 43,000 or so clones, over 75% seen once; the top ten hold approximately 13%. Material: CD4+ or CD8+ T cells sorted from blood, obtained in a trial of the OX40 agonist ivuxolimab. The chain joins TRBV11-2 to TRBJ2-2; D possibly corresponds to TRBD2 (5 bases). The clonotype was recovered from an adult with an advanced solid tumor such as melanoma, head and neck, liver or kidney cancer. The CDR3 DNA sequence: TGTGCCAGCAGCTTAAGAAAAGGGCCCAGAGGGTTCACCGGGGAGCTGTTTTTT. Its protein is CASSLRKGPRGFTGELFF.